This entry lists 3 T cell receptor beta chains sequenced from one sample in a study of OX40 agonist ivuxolimab in advanced cancers. Here immunoSEQ multiplex PCR was the method, and the copy in TCRdb shows in-frame clones only, minus some. The profile shows more than 65,000 clones, 80% to 95% of them singletons. This sample comprised CD4+ or CD8+ T cells sorted from blood, obtained in a trial of the OX40 agonist ivuxolimab. The receptors derive from an adult with an advanced solid tumor such as melanoma, head and neck, liver or kidney cancer.

This rearrangement joins TRBV7-8 to TRBJ2-1, with D perhaps matching TRBD2 (6 bases). From germline, CDR1 is SGHVS and CDR2 FQNEAQ. V gave up 5 bases and J gave up 3 bases, with 8 bases separating them. This CDR3 contains 13 residues. The CDR3 coding sequence is TGTGCCAGCAGCGGGGAGGTCTACAATGAGCAGTTCTTC. It specifies CASSGEVYNEQFF.

This chain connects TRBV10-3 to TRBJ2-2, with TRBD2 matching over 12 bases. V gave up 6 bases and J gave up 8 bases; unmatched junction bases: 7. The CDR3 has 15 residues. Germline CDR1 ENHRY, CDR2 SYGVKD. The CDR3 nucleotides read TGTGCCATCAGCTCCCTGACTAGCGGGGGTGGGGAGCTGTTTTTT. This sequence encodes CAISSLTSGGGELFF.

The chain uses TRBV6-1 and TRBJ2-7; TRBD1 matches 8 bases. CDR1 MNHNS and CDR2 SASEGT come from the germline V gene. The CDR3 has 13 residues. Trimming removed 6 bases from V and 3 bases from J; junction bases left unmatched: 4. CDR3 DNA: TGTGCCAGCAGGGGACAGGACTTCTACGAGCAGTACTTC. Protein product: CASRGQDFYEQYF.